Below are 27 T cell receptor beta chains sequenced from a single sample in a study of blood T cell repertoires in COVID-19. Repertoires were generated with immunoSEQ multiplex PCR, while TCRdb's copy carries only in-frame clones and drops some. The sample lists 310,000 or so clones, about four fifths occurring once. The sample was peripheral blood. These receptor sequences come from a woman aged 45-65 years with acute or convalescent COVID-19.

The rearrangement joins TRBV29-1 to TRBJ1-1, with 10 bases identical to TRBD1. CDR1 and CDR2 from the germline V gene are SQVTM and ANQGSEA. V dropped 5 bases and J dropped 6; count of bases not matched to a gene: 9. This CDR3 spans 14 amino acids. CDR3 protein: CSVPGQGWSSEAFF. CDR3 bases: TGCAGCGTTCCGGGACAGGGGTGGAGTTCTGAAGCTTTCTTT.

J is TRBJ2-7 and V is TRBV6-1; tentative D call: TRBD2 (6 bases). CDR3 length: 13 residues. V dropped 1 base and J dropped 6 bases, with 10 bases sitting between them. The germline CDR1 and CDR2 sequences are MNHNS and SASEGT. The CDR3 loop reads CASSEGVAAEQYF. CDR3 sequence (DNA): TGTGCCAGCAGTGAAGGAGTAGCGGCCGAGCAGTACTTC.

This clone was picked up one time. This chain joins TRBV6-5 and TRBJ2-3; 11 positions match TRBD2. The V segment lost 4 bases and the J segment 5 bases; nucleotides outside the gene matches: 8. CDR1 and CDR2 from the germline V gene are MNHEY and SVGAGI. This CDR3 has 16 residues. CDR3 loop: CASSSNSGRAGDTQYF. The CDR3, as DNA: TGTGCCAGCAGTTCGAATAGCGGGAGGGCAGGAGATACGCAGTATTTT.

This chain connects TRBV29-1 to TRBJ2-7; 8 bases are a match to TRBD2. V was clipped by 6 bases and J by 4 bases; unmatched bases: 14. The CDR3 is 15 residues long. CDR1 and CDR2 from the germline V gene are SQVTM and ANQGSEA. The CDR3 loop reads CSVLGGAGNFYEQYF. The CDR3 coding sequence is TGCAGCGTCCTCGGGGGGGCAGGTAACTTTTACGAGCAGTACTTC.

The chain uses TRBV5-8 and TRBJ2-7, with TRBD1 matching 9 bases. The CDR3 is 15 amino acids. Germline CDR1 SGHTS, CDR2 YDEGEE. With 0 bases clipped from V and 3 bases from J, the junction kept 4 bases outside the gene matches. CDR3 residues: CASSLGQGGYYEQYF. CDR3 coding DNA: TGTGCCAGCAGCTTGGGACAGGGGGGGTACTACGAGCAGTACTTC.

The genes are TRBV24-1 and TRBJ1-2; 9 nucleotides align to TRBD1. CDR3 size: 13 residues. The junction had 0 bases not matched to a gene; V was cut back by 4 bases and J by 4 bases. Germline lookup yields CDR1 KGHDR and CDR2 SFDVKD. The CDR3 sequence is CATSETGGYGYTF. The CDR3 region has the DNA TGTGCCACCAGTGAGACAGGGGGCTATGGCTACACCTTC.

The V and J genes are TRBV10-1 and TRBJ1-1; D ambiguous. The CDR3 runs to 13 residues. V lost 3 bases, J lost 1 base, and 6 bases lay in between. Germline V gene lookup returns CDR1 WNHNN and CDR2 SYGVQD (reference sequence). The CDR3 DNA reads as TGCGCCAGCAGTGACGGAGGGAACACTGAAGCTTTCTTT. Protein: CASSDGGNTEAFF.

The chain carries TRBV11-1 and TRBJ2-1; TRBD2 agrees at 11 bases. Germline-derived CDR1 and CDR2 are SGHAT and FQDESV (reference sequence). The J segment lost 4 bases and the V segment lost 4 bases, leaving 3 bases of the junction unmatched. The CDR3 consists of 15 residues. CDR3 amino acids: CASSSGLAEYNEQFF. DNA of the CDR3: TGTGCCAGCAGCTCGGGACTAGCGGAGTACAATGAGCAGTTCTTC.

J is TRBJ2-7 and V is TRBV6-1; the D is unclear. The V gene lost 1 base and the J gene lost 7 bases, with 14 bases spanning the gap. Germline loops: CDR1 MNHNS, CDR2 SASEGT. The CDR3 spans 14 residues. Here the CDR3 reads CASSEGPSWREQYF. DNA for the CDR3: TGTGCCAGCAGTGAAGGTCCGAGCTGGCGGGAGCAGTACTTC.

V gene TRBV5-4 combines with J gene TRBJ1-1; D gene uncertain. The germline gives CDR1 SGHNT, CDR2 YYREEE (reference sequence). The CDR3 contains 16 residues. V gave up 0 bases and J gave up 6 bases, with 18 bases separating them. Written as DNA, the CDR3 is TGTGCCAGCAGCTTGGCCAGCGTAGGCCAGTTCGCTGAAGCTTTCTTT. Residues: CASSLASVGQFAEAFF. The whole variable domain, remainder taken from reference TRBV5-4 and TRBJ1-1, is ETGVTQSPTHLIKTRGQQVTLRCSSQSGHNTVSWYQQALGQGPQFIFQYYREEENGRGNFPPRFSGLQFPNYSSELNVNALELDDSALYLCASSLASVGQFAEAFFGQGTRLTVV.

The chain links TRBV29-1 to TRBJ2-1; D possibly corresponds to TRBD2 (5 bases). CDR3 length equals 11 residues. Trimming took off 7 bases at V and 5 bases at J, with 9 bases between the two ends. Germline V CDR1 and CDR2: SQVTM, ANQGSEA. The CDR3 nucleotides are TGCAGCGGCAGGAGGAACAATGAGCAGTTCTTC. Amino acid sequence: CSGRRNNEQFF.

This clone was recorded once. J is TRBJ1-2 and V is TRBV19; 8 bases line up with TRBD1. Germline V gives CDR1 LNHDA, CDR2 SQIVND (reference sequence). Trimming cost V 6 bases and J 4 bases; bases outside gene matches: 13. The CDR3 has 16 residues. Here the CDR3 reads CASSRKPGQVTYGYTF. The CDR3 DNA is TGTGCCAGTAGCAGAAAGCCGGGACAGGTTACCTATGGCTACACCTTC. Filled out from reference TRBV19 and TRBJ1-2, the complete variable domain reads DGGITQSPKYLFRKEGQNVTLSCEQNLNHDAMYWYRQDPGQGLRLIYYSQIVNDFQKGDIAEGYSVSREKKESFPLTVTSAQKNPTAFYLCASSRKPGQVTYGYTFGSGTRLTVV.

DNA for the CDR3: TGCGCCAGCAGCTTGGGGCAGGGTAGGGAAAAACTGTTTTTT. Residues: CASSLGQGREKLFF. The gene calls are TRBV5-1 and TRBJ1-4; D possibly corresponds to TRBD1 (5 bases). V lost 0 bases and J lost 8, with 11 bases in between. The length of the CDR3 is 14 residues. The germline V gene has CDR1 SGHRS and CDR2 YFSETQ.

The chain couples TRBV15 to TRBJ2-1; D gene ambiguous. CDR3 length: 12 residues. The germline V gene encodes CDR1 LNHNV and CDR2 YYDKDF (reference sequence). Trimming took 0 bases from V and 8 from J, leaving 5 bases between them. This CDR3 is CATSRDRDEQFF. The CDR3 DNA reads as TGTGCCACCAGCAGAGACCGCGATGAGCAGTTCTTC.

The CDR3 bases are TGCGCCAGCAGCTTGGTAGGGGACACCATATATTTT. Its translation: CASSLVGDTIYF. V and J are TRBV5-1 and TRBJ1-3; D is perhaps TRBD1 (5 bases). Per the germline V gene, CDR1 is SGHRS and CDR2 is YFSETQ. The CDR3 sequence is 12 residues long. V gave up 0 bases and J gave up 8 bases, with 6 bases separating them.

The rearrangement uses TRBV7-2 and TRBJ1-5, with D perhaps matching TRBD1 (6 bases). CDR3 length equals 15 residues. Germline V CDR1 and CDR2: SGHTA, FQGNSA. The ends were cut back, 1 base at V and 7 bases at J, with 14 bases in the middle. The CDR3 spells CASSLVAGAGQPQHF. The CDR3 DNA reads as TGTGCCAGCAGCTTAGTGGCGGGGGCGGGACAGCCCCAGCATTTT.

This sequence joins TRBV19 and TRBJ1-1; a weak D match, TRBD1 (5 bases). The CDR3 runs to 15 residues. The germline V and J ends were trimmed by 2 bases and 2 bases, with 12 bases remaining between them. Germline V lookup: CDR1 LNHDA, CDR2 SQIVND (reference sequence). CDR3 amino acids: CASSITGTINTEAFF. The CDR3 coding sequence is TGTGCCAGTAGTATAACAGGAACCATAAACACTGAAGCTTTCTTT. The entire variable domain, with the rest obtained from reference TRBV19 and TRBJ1-1, is as follows: DGGITQSPKYLFRKEGQNVTLSCEQNLNHDAMYWYRQDPGQGLRLIYYSQIVNDFQKGDIAEGYSVSREKKESFPLTVTSAQKNPTAFYLCASSITGTINTEAFFGQGTRLTVV.

V usage is TRBV10-3 and J usage is TRBJ1-3; D gene unclear. Germline V lookup: CDR1 ENHRY, CDR2 SYGVKD. There are 15 residues in the CDR3. V was shortened by 3 bases and J by 0 bases, with 9 bases between the two germline ends. The CDR3 DNA sequence: TGTGCCATCAGTGACGTCTCTACCTCTGGAAACACCATATATTTT. Residues: CAISDVSTSGNTIYF.

The chain links TRBV5-5 to TRBJ1-2, with TRBD1 matching 7 bases. Germline loops: CDR1 SGHKS, CDR2 YYEKEE (reference sequence). The CDR3 has 14 amino acids. Trimming at V came to 4 bases and at J to 4 bases, leaving 7 bases not matched to a gene. In DNA, the CDR3 is TGTGCCAGCAGCCCGAGCCAGGGGGGCTATGGCTACACCTTC. Protein product: CASSPSQGGYGYTF.

The chain is built from TRBV9 and TRBJ1-2; D gene uncertain. This CDR3 has 12 residues. Trimming pared 4 bases from V and 0 bases from J, leaving 4 bases between. CDR1 and CDR2 (germline): SGDLS, YYNGEE. The CDR3 DNA follows: TGTGCCAGCAGCCAAACTAACTATGGCTACACCTTC. As protein: CASSQTNYGYTF.

J is TRBJ1-2 and V is TRBV2; a weak D match, TRBD1 (5 bases). From germline, CDR1 is SNHLY and CDR2 FYNNEI. V gave up 11 bases and J gave up 2 bases, with 21 bases separating them. CDR3 length equals 15 residues. The chain's CDR3 is CARRGGDQGNYGYTF. For the CDR3, the DNA is TGTGCCCGAAGGGGCGGGGACCAAGGAAACTATGGCTACACCTTC.

The gene calls are TRBV20-1 and TRBJ2-3; maybe TRBD1 (6 bases). CDR3 length equals 13 residues. The germline V and J ends were trimmed by 3 bases and 5 bases, with 12 bases remaining between them. Germline CDR1 reads DFQATT; CDR2 reads SNEGSKA (reference sequence). The CDR3 DNA follows: TGCAGTGCTAGTACAGGGTTTCAAGATACGCAGTATTTT. It specifies CSASTGFQDTQYF.

The chain joins TRBV3-1 (or the pseudogene TRBV3-2) to TRBJ1-1, with D possibly TRBD1 on 5 matching bases. CDR3 length equals 12 residues. V lost 1 base and J 10 bases, leaving 10 bases between the germline ends. Germline CDR1 LGHDT, CDR2 YNNKEL (reference sequence). The CDR3: CASSQAGDAAFF. Here the CDR3 DNA reads TGTGCCAGCAGCCAAGCGGGGGATGCAGCTTTCTTT.

This chain joins TRBV24-1 and TRBJ2-1; weak D call: TRBD2 (5 bases). The V end was cut by 1 base, the J end by 8 bases, with 11 bases between. The CDR3 contains 14 residues. Germline CDR1 is KGHDR and CDR2 is SFDVKD. The CDR3 nucleotides read TGTGCCACCAGTGATTTTAGAGGGTCAGATGAGCAGTTCTTC. This encodes CATSDFRGSDEQFF.

This clone was seen just once. The CDR3 DNA is TGTGCCAGCAGTACCGGGACTAGCGGGACCTTAGCCAAAAACATTCAGTACTTC. As protein: CASSTGTSGTLAKNIQYF. V and J are TRBV27 and TRBJ2-4, with 13 bases lining up with TRBD2. The CDR3 contains 18 residues. Germline CDR1 and CDR2: MNHEY and SMNVEV (reference sequence). The V segment lost 5 bases and the J segment 0 bases; nucleotides outside the gene matches: 7.

V is TRBV23-1 and J is TRBJ2-3, with 10 bases aligning to TRBD1. TRBV23-1 counts as an open reading frame of uncertain function. The trim removed 3 bases at V and 0 bases at J, leaving 9 bases unmatched. The CDR3 sequence is 18 residues long. The CDR3 DNA reads TGCGCCAGCAGTCATTCGACCGGGACAGGGGTTAGCACAGATACGCAGTATTTT. Translating gives CASSHSTGTGVSTDTQYF.

This clone was found a few times. This chain uses TRBV6-5 with TRBJ1-2; possibly TRBD1 for D (6 bases). V lost 8 bases, J lost 7 bases, and 17 bases lay in between. This CDR3 comprises 13 residues. The germline V gene encodes CDR1 MNHEY and CDR2 SVGAGI. CDR3: CASSDRFTSGYTF. In DNA form, the CDR3 reads TGTGCCAGCTCGGACAGATTTACCTCTGGCTACACCTTC.